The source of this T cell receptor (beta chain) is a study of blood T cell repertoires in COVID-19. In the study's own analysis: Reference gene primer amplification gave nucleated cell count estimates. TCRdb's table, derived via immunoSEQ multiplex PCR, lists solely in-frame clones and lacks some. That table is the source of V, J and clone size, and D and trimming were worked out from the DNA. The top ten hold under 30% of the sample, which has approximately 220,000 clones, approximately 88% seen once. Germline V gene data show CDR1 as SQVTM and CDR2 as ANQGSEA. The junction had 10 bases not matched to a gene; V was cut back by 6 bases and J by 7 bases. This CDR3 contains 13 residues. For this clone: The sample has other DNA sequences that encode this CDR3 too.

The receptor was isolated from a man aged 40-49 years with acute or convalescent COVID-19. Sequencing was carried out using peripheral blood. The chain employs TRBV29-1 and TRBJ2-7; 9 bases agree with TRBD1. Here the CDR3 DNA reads TGCAGCGTACCGGGACAGGGTGGGCATGAGCAGTACTTC. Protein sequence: CSVPGQGGHEQYF.